Sequencing of this T cell receptor (beta chain) was carried out in a study of regulatory T cells in long-lasting Graves disease. Germline V gives CDR1 SGDLS, CDR2 YYNGEE. Trimming cost V 0 bases and J 1 base, with 7 bases left between them. The CDR3 loop spans 14 amino acids. CDR3-region Arm-PCR and iRepertoire HTBI primers produced the TCR beta libraries. From the multiplex PCR reads, TCRdb called clonotypes with MiXCR, one entry per CDR3 protein. In the table there are around 510,000 distinct CDR3 sequences, around 20% of which are singletons. Time point: persistent/refractory GD, antithyroid drugs over 5 years with positive TRAb. After RNA was extracted from PBMCs, the TCR library was made from it.

The chain links TRBV9 to TRBJ1-1, with no clear D. The TCR was taken from a female donor with Graves disease. Specimen: peripheral blood mononuclear cells (PBMCs), collected when the disease was refractory, from a patient treated with antithyroid drugs. CDR3 sequence reads: CASSVGAGNTEAFF. The CDR3 DNA is TGTGCCAGCAGCGTAGGGGCAGGGAACACTGAAGCTTTCTTT.